A single sample gave rise to the 29 T cell receptor beta chains below, sequenced in a study of shared clonotypes between healthy human individuals. Data came from immunoSEQ multiplex PCR; TCRdb stores just in-frame clones and leaves some out. The data contain around 2.3 million clones, 90% to 96% of them singletons. Sequenced: naive CD4+ T cells sorted from blood. Subset given: CD45RA+ positively selected. The receptors shown here come from a man aged 18 to 35 in good health.

This chain links TRBV6-1 with TRBJ2-1, with 9 bases lining up with TRBD1. Germline V gene sequence: CDR1 MNHNS, CDR2 SASEGT. This CDR3 has 16 amino acids. V lost 1 base and J lost 7; bases outside the gene matches: 8. Here the CDR3 DNA reads TGTGCCAGCAGTGAAGGGACCGGGACAGGGAATAATGAGCAGTTCTTC. As protein: CASSEGTGTGNNEQFF.

The CDR3 region has the DNA TGCGCCAGCAGCTTGGTAGCGGGAGGAGGAGATACGCAGTATTTT. Protein: CASSLVAGGGDTQYF. The V call is TRBV5-1, the J call TRBJ2-3; 10 bases map to TRBD2. The CDR3 covers 15 residues. Germline values: CDR1 SGHRS, CDR2 YFSETQ. Trimming removed 0 bases from V and 5 bases from J; junction bases left unmatched: 3.

The V gene is TRBV25-1, the J gene TRBJ2-7; D unresolved. Germline V lookup: CDR1 MGHDK, CDR2 SYGVNS. The germline V and J ends were trimmed by 6 bases and 3 bases, with 12 bases remaining between them. The CDR3 sequence is 13 residues long. In DNA, the CDR3 is TGTGCCAGCAGGATGGCGACTGGCTACGAGCAGTACTTC. Translated, it gives CASRMATGYEQYF.

This clone was observed once. The genes are TRBV7-2 and TRBJ1-4, with no clear D. Trimming took off 3 bases at V and 4 bases at J, with 6 bases between the two ends. This CDR3 region has 13 residues. Germline CDR1 SGHTA, CDR2 FQGNSA. CDR3 amino acids: CASSLRDNEKLFF. The DNA for the CDR3 is TGTGCCAGCAGCTTGAGGGATAATGAAAAACTGTTTTTT.

The V gene is TRBV7-9, the J gene TRBJ1-1; 8 bases line up with TRBD1. V gave up 1 base and J gave up 6 bases; unmatched junction bases: 10. The CDR3 is 16 residues long. The germline V gene encodes CDR1 SEHNR and CDR2 FQNEAQ (reference sequence). CDR3 sequence: CASSLDPGQVYAEAFF. The CDR3 DNA sequence: TGTGCCAGCAGCTTAGACCCGGGACAGGTTTACGCTGAAGCTTTCTTT.

This clone was seen only once. Additional DNA sequences in this sample encode the identical CDR3. The chain uses TRBV11-2 and TRBJ2-5; no clear D gene. V was cut by 1 base and J by 2 bases, with 5 bases left in between. The CDR3 is made up of 13 amino acids. Germline values: CDR1 SGHAT, CDR2 FQNNGV. In nucleotides, the CDR3 is TGTGCCAGCAGCTTAGGGCAGCAAGAGACCCAGTACTTC. Translated, it gives CASSLGQQETQYF.

V gene TRBV30 combines with J gene TRBJ1-2; D not resolved. The V gene lost 1 base and the J gene lost 6 bases, with 9 bases spanning the gap. The V gene's germline CDR1 is GTSNPN and CDR2 SVGIG (reference sequence). The CDR3 is 12 residues long. In DNA, the CDR3 is TGTGCCTGGAGTGAGTCGCCCAATGGCTACACCTTC. Translation gives CAWSESPNGYTF.

In regard to this clone: Additional DNA sequences in this sample encode the identical CDR3. The chain is built from TRBV28 and TRBJ2-1; D is ambiguous. CDR3 length: 12 residues. Trimming pared 0 bases from V and 7 bases from J, leaving 4 bases between. Germline loops: CDR1 MDHEN, CDR2 SYDVKM. The CDR3 reads CASSLWGNEQFF. CDR3 nucleotide sequence: TGTGCCAGCAGTTTATGGGGGAATGAGCAGTTCTTC.

This clone was seen just once. The V gene is TRBV19, the J gene TRBJ2-5; unclear D gene. The CDR3 is 13 residues long. V lost 3 bases to trimming and J lost 5 bases, with 10 bases between them. The germline CDR1 and CDR2 sequences are LNHDA and SQIVND (reference sequence). The CDR3 region is CASSITTGETQYF. CDR3 nucleotide sequence: TGTGCCAGTAGTATCACGACTGGGGAGACCCAGTACTTC.

The rearrangement joins TRBV19 to TRBJ2-7; D is possibly TRBD2 (6 bases). The CDR3 is 14 residues long. V shed 3 bases and J shed 2 bases, with 11 bases lying between them. Looked up from germline, CDR1 is LNHDA and CDR2 is SQIVND (reference sequence). The CDR3 here is CASSIPGGPYEQYF. DNA of the CDR3: TGTGCCAGTAGTATTCCCGGGGGACCCTACGAGCAGTACTTC.

The J gene is TRBJ1-5, the V gene TRBV28; D not certain. CDR3 length equals 13 residues. The germline V gene has CDR1 MDHEN and CDR2 SYDVKM. V shed 10 bases and J shed 5 bases, with 15 bases lying between them. The CDR3 protein is CATTGVKDQPQHF. The CDR3 DNA follows: TGTGCCACGACCGGGGTCAAGGATCAGCCCCAGCATTTT. Full variable domain (outside the CDR3, taken from reference TRBV28 and TRBJ1-5): DVKVTQSSRYLVKRTGEKVFLECVQDMDHENMFWYRQDPGLGLRLIYFSYDVKMKEKGDIPEGYSVSREKKERFSLILESASTNQTSMYLCATTGVKDQPQHFGDGTRLSIL.

The rearrangement uses TRBV6-1 and TRBJ2-7; possibly TRBD1 for D (6 bases). Trimming removed 11 bases at V and 2 bases at J, with 19 bases between. This CDR3 has 14 amino acids. Germline values: CDR1 MNHNS, CDR2 SASEGT. The CDR3 protein is CAATRAGVTYEQYF. The CDR3 DNA reads as TGTGCCGCCACTAGGGCAGGGGTCACCTACGAGCAGTACTTC.

The rearrangement links TRBV28 to TRBJ1-5; maybe TRBD1 (5 bases). CDR3 length: 17 amino acids. Looked up from germline, CDR1 is MDHEN and CDR2 is SYDVKM. The V end was cut by 7 bases, the J end by 0 bases, with 19 bases between. Here the CDR3 DNA reads TGTGCCAGCAATTCCCACGCCGGGACGGATAGCAATCAGCCCCAGCATTTT. Translating it yields CASNSHAGTDSNQPQHF.

The chain joins TRBV5-1 to TRBJ2-2; D possibly corresponds to TRBD1 (6 bases). V dropped 1 base and J dropped 3 bases, with 10 bases sitting between them. CDR1 SGHRS and CDR2 YFSETQ come from the germline V gene. The CDR3 is made up of 15 amino acids. This chain's CDR3 is CASSLQGSDTGELFF. CDR3 nucleotides: TGCGCCAGCAGCTTGCAGGGGTCGGACACCGGGGAGCTGTTTTTT.

This chain joins TRBV6-5 and TRBJ1-5; D unclear. The CDR3 has 13 amino acids. Trimming removed 0 bases at V and 7 bases at J, with 7 bases between. Germline V lookup: CDR1 MNHEY, CDR2 SVGAGI. The CDR3 region is CASSYSNVQPQHF. The DNA of the CDR3 is TGTGCCAGCAGTTACTCGAACGTCCAGCCCCAGCATTTT.

The CDR3 DNA sequence: TGTGCCAGCAGCTCAGCTAGCGGGAGGGCCGGCGAGCAGTACTTC. Residues: CASSSASGRAGEQYF. J is TRBJ2-7 and V is TRBV7-2, with 12 bases identical to TRBD2. Germline V gene sequence: CDR1 SGHTA, CDR2 FQGNSA. Trimming cost V 4 bases and J 6 bases; bases outside gene matches: 7. The CDR3 totals 15 residues.

V is TRBV5-1 and J is TRBJ1-3; 9 bases match TRBD1. The length of the CDR3 is 14 residues. V lost 5 bases to trimming and J lost 0 bases; unmatched junction nucleotides: 0. Germline CDR1 SGHRS, CDR2 YFSETQ. The CDR3 nucleotides are TGCGCCAGCAGGGACAGGGGCTCTGGAAACACCATATATTTT. It codes for CASRDRGSGNTIYF.

The chain carries TRBV5-5 and TRBJ1-3; no clear D gene. This CDR3 region has 16 residues. CDR1 is SGHKS and CDR2 is YYEKEE in the germline V gene (reference sequence). V was pared by 0 bases and J by 1 base, with 11 bases between. CDR3 nucleotide sequence: TGTGCCAGCAGCTTGGAGTTGGTTTGGTCTGGAAACACCATATATTTT. Residues: CASSLELVWSGNTIYF.

The chain employs TRBV28 and TRBJ2-1; D is uncertain. This CDR3 has 12 amino acids. Germline CDR1 is MDHEN and CDR2 is SYDVKM. V was shortened by 6 bases and J by 9 bases, with 12 bases between the two germline ends. The CDR3 region is CASRTYRPEQFF. CDR3 DNA: TGTGCCAGCAGAACCTATCGGCCTGAGCAGTTCTTC.

On this clone: This same CDR3 is encoded by further DNA sequences in the sample. The chain uses TRBV5-1 and TRBJ1-1, with D possibly TRBD1 on 6 matching bases. The V and J ends lost 0 bases and 6 bases respectively, with 12 bases between them. Germline CDR1 and CDR2: SGHRS and YFSETQ. This CDR3 region has 14 residues. The CDR3 protein is CASSLVQGSAEAFF. CDR3 DNA: TGCGCCAGCAGCTTGGTTCAGGGGTCGGCTGAAGCTTTCTTT.

J is TRBJ2-5 and V is TRBV5-6, with 9 positions matching TRBD1. The V gene's germline CDR1 is SGHDT and CDR2 YYEEEE. The V gene end was trimmed by 1 base and the J gene end by 2 bases; junction bases not matched to a gene: 6. This CDR3 has 16 amino acids. The CDR3 loop is CASSLWDRDYQETQYF. Here the CDR3 DNA reads TGTGCCAGCAGCTTGTGGGACAGGGATTATCAAGAGACCCAGTACTTC. The complete variable domain, with remaining parts taken from reference TRBV5-6 and TRBJ2-5, reads DAGVTQSPTHLIKTRGQQVTLRCSPKSGHDTVSWYQQALGQGPQFIFQYYEEEERQRGNFPDRFSGHQFPNYSSELNVNALLLGDSALYLCASSLWDRDYQETQYFGPGTRLLVL.

The chain recombines TRBV11-2 with TRBJ1-3; D gene uncertain. There are 15 residues in the CDR3. Germline CDR1 and CDR2: SGHAT and FQNNGV. V lost 3 bases, J lost 4 bases, and 13 bases lay in between. The CDR3 DNA follows: TGTGCCAGCAGCTTCCCCTCGGGGAGCGGAAACACCATATATTTT. Amino acids: CASSFPSGSGNTIYF.

The chain uses TRBV5-1 and TRBJ1-1, with 7 bases aligning to TRBD1. V dropped 4 bases and J dropped 2; count of bases not matched to a gene: 8. This CDR3 is built from 15 residues. Per the germline V gene, CDR1 is SGHRS and CDR2 is YFSETQ. The CDR3 DNA reads as TGCGCCAGCAGCCAGTCCGGGACAGTTAACACTGAAGCTTTCTTT. Amino acids: CASSQSGTVNTEAFF.

The chain uses TRBV4-1 and TRBJ2-1, with 9 bases lining up with TRBD1. J was trimmed by 8 bases and V by 1 base; bases with no gene match: 6. The CDR3 is 15 residues long. Per germline, CDR1 MGHRA and CDR2 YSYEKL. CDR3 coding DNA: TGCGCCAGCAGCCAAGGAGGACAGGGGATCGATGAGCAGTTCTTC. Translated, it gives CASSQGGQGIDEQFF.

The rearrangement joins TRBV7-9 to TRBJ1-4; D gene ambiguous. The V end was cut by 0 bases, the J end by 5 bases, with 10 bases between. This CDR3 is built from 15 residues. The germline V gene encodes CDR1 SEHNR and CDR2 FQNEAQ (reference sequence). Here the CDR3 reads CASSLAEWKNEKLFF. For the CDR3, the DNA is TGTGCCAGCAGCTTAGCGGAATGGAAGAATGAAAAACTGTTTTTT.

This sequence joins TRBV5-5 and TRBJ1-2; no clear D. Trimming left V 0 bases short and J 0 bases short, with 9 bases between. In germline, CDR1 is SGHKS, CDR2 YYEKEE (reference sequence). The CDR3 loop spans 15 amino acids. The DNA of the CDR3 is TGTGCCAGCAGCTTGGTTGGGGTACCTAACTATGGCTACACCTTC. Translation gives CASSLVGVPNYGYTF.

This chain uses TRBV7-2 with TRBJ2-1, with 9 bases identical to TRBD2. CDR1 is SGHTA, CDR2 FQGNSA, per germline. Germline trimming cut 5 bases from V and 9 bases from J; bases unmatched to any gene: 8. The CDR3 spans 14 residues. CDR3 sequence reads: CASSPLTSGAEQFF. The CDR3 nucleotides are TGTGCCAGCAGCCCTCTGACTAGCGGTGCTGAGCAGTTCTTC.

V usage is TRBV30 and J usage is TRBJ1-6; TRBD1 matches 9 bases. CDR1 is GTSNPN, CDR2 SVGIG, per germline (reference sequence). The V and J ends lost 1 base and 6 bases, in that order; junction bases with no gene match: 4. The length of the CDR3 is 15 residues. The CDR3 bases are TGTGCCTGGAGTGCAGGGGACAGGGCTAATTCACCCCTCCACTTT. Amino acids: CAWSAGDRANSPLHF.

The chain joins TRBV9 to TRBJ2-3; a possible D gene is TRBD2 (5 bases). Germline lookup yields CDR1 SGDLS and CDR2 YYNGEE. With 0 bases removed from V and 6 bases from J, the gap between germline ends came to 20 bases. This CDR3 contains 17 residues. The CDR3 loop reads CASSVGMSGSPGDTQYF. CDR3 bases: TGTGCCAGCAGCGTAGGGATGAGCGGCTCCCCGGGGGATACGCAGTATTTT.